The next 32 T cell receptor beta chains were all read from a single sample in a study of T cell responses to AZD1222 COVID-19 vaccine. Using immunoSEQ multiplex PCR, the repertoire was profiled, and TCRdb retains in-frame clones only, with some absent. Among tens of thousands of clones, around 85% were seen once, and the ten largest hold more than 9%. This specimen consisted of peripheral blood, obtained 28 days after the second AZD1222 dose. The receptor set was obtained from an adult who received the AZD1222 COVID-19 vaccine.

The chain couples TRBV6-5 to TRBJ2-5, with D possibly matching TRBD1 (6 bases). V was pared by 7 bases and J by 1 base, with 13 bases between. The CDR3 is 14 amino acids. CDR1 and CDR2 (germline): MNHEY, SVGAGI. The CDR3 region is CASTGGLGQETQYF. CDR3 in DNA: TGTGCCAGCACTGGGGGCTTGGGCCAAGAGACCCAGTACTTC.

The genes are TRBV28 and TRBJ1-6; D possibly corresponds to TRBD1 (5 bases). The germline CDR1 and CDR2 sequences are MDHEN and SYDVKM. This CDR3 region has 15 residues. V gave up 10 bases and J gave up 0 bases, with 13 bases separating them. The CDR3 nucleotides read TGTGCCACGAGACGTCAGGGCTCCTATAATTCACCCCTCCACTTT. It codes for CATRRQGSYNSPLHF.

The genes are TRBV19 and TRBJ1-2; D uncertain. V dropped 8 bases and J dropped 8 bases, with 18 bases sitting between them. Per the germline V gene, CDR1 is LNHDA and CDR2 is SQIVND (reference sequence). The CDR3 sequence is 13 residues long. In DNA form, the CDR3 reads TGTGCCAGTGGCGCGGGCCCAGGAGGCGGCTACACCTTC. The encoded protein is CASGAGPGGGYTF.

The chain is built from TRBV7-9 and TRBJ1-2; D is possibly TRBD1 (5 bases). The CDR3 contains 16 residues. V shed 4 bases and J shed 1 base, with 16 bases lying between them. From germline, CDR1 is SEHNR and CDR2 FQNEAQ (reference sequence). The CDR3 spells CASSSIPGQGNYGYTF. CDR3 DNA sequence: TGTGCCAGCAGCTCAATCCCGGGGCAGGGTAACTATGGCTACACCTTC. The variable domain in full, completed from reference TRBV7-9 and TRBJ1-2, reads DTGVSQNPRHKITKRGQNVTFRCDPISEHNRLYWYRQTLGQGPEFLTYFQNEAQLEKSRLLSDRFSAERPKGSFSTLEIQRTEQGDSAMYLCASSSIPGQGNYGYTFGSGTRLTVV.

J is TRBJ2-7 and V is TRBV19; 7 bases map to TRBD1. The CDR3 is made up of 16 amino acids. Germline lookup yields CDR1 LNHDA and CDR2 SQIVND (reference sequence). Trimming removed 4 bases from V and 3 bases from J; junction bases left unmatched: 12. The CDR3 spells CASSTRQGLWYYEQYF. DNA of the CDR3: TGTGCCAGTAGTACCCGACAGGGTCTTTGGTACTACGAGCAGTACTTC.

This clone was seen only once. The genes are TRBV6-5 and TRBJ1-5; D unclear. The CDR3 extends over 13 amino acids. Germline V lookup: CDR1 MNHEY, CDR2 SVGAGI. Trimming removed 7 bases at V and 5 bases at J, with 12 bases between. CDR3 in amino acids: CASTPRFDQPQHF. CDR3 nucleotides: TGTGCCAGCACACCCAGATTCGATCAGCCCCAGCATTTT.

V and J are TRBV19 and TRBJ1-5; 7 bases match TRBD1. V was pared by 7 bases and J by 2 bases, with 14 bases of the junction left unmatched. Per germline, CDR1 LNHDA and CDR2 SQIVND (reference sequence). The CDR3 runs to 17 residues. CDR3 amino acids: CASKHLIGGTGNQPQHF. The CDR3 DNA sequence: TGTGCCAGTAAACATCTTATAGGGGGGACAGGCAATCAGCCCCAGCATTTT.

The V and J genes are TRBV3-1 (or the pseudogene TRBV3-2) and TRBJ2-7, with D perhaps matching TRBD2 (5 bases). Trimming took 4 bases from V and 7 from J, leaving 14 bases between them. CDR3 length equals 13 residues. Germline-derived CDR1 and CDR2 are LGHDT and YNNKEL (reference sequence). Written as DNA, the CDR3 is TGTGCCAGCAGCCCTTCGAGGGCGGAAGAGCAGTACTTC. This sequence encodes CASSPSRAEEQYF.

This chain links TRBV4-1 with TRBJ2-3, with 11 nucleotides matching TRBD2. Trimming removed 0 bases from V and 3 bases from J; junction bases left unmatched: 5. Per germline, CDR1 MGHRA and CDR2 YSYEKL. The CDR3 spans 17 residues. CDR3 protein: CASSQEELAGATDTQYF. In DNA form, the CDR3 reads TGCGCCAGCAGCCAAGAAGAACTAGCGGGGGCAACAGATACGCAGTATTTT.

The chain has TRBV6-4 and TRBJ1-5; maybe TRBD1 (5 bases). Deletions cut 3 bases from V and 9 bases from J, with 12 bases between. Germline-derived CDR1 and CDR2 are MRHNA and SNTAGT. The CDR3 runs to 13 residues. The CDR3 is CASSEGGTGPQHF. The CDR3 DNA follows: TGTGCCAGCAGTGAAGGAGGGACGGGGCCCCAGCATTTT.

V usage is TRBV28 and J usage is TRBJ2-7, with TRBD2 matching over 16 bases. There are 17 residues in the CDR3. Germline-derived CDR1 and CDR2 are MDHEN and SYDVKM. Trimming at V came to 6 bases and at J to 1 base, leaving 6 bases not matched to a gene. This chain's CDR3 is CASRGLAGGRFSYEQYF. As DNA, the CDR3 is TGTGCCAGCAGGGGACTAGCGGGGGGGCGTTTTTCCTACGAGCAGTACTTC.

This clone was observed a few times. V gene TRBV19 combines with J gene TRBJ2-5; possibly TRBD1 for D (5 bases). V lost 5 bases and J 1 base, leaving 11 bases between the germline ends. Germline loops: CDR1 LNHDA, CDR2 SQIVND (reference sequence). The CDR3 extends over 14 amino acids. Written as DNA, the CDR3 is TGTGCCAGTAGTCCCAGACAGTTCCAAGAGACCCAGTACTTC. Translating gives CASSPRQFQETQYF. The variable domain in full, completed from reference TRBV19 and TRBJ2-5, reads DGGITQSPKYLFRKEGQNVTLSCEQNLNHDAMYWYRQDPGQGLRLIYYSQIVNDFQKGDIAEGYSVSREKKESFPLTVTSAQKNPTAFYLCASSPRQFQETQYFGPGTRLLVL.

This rearrangement joins TRBV28 to TRBJ2-7, with D tentatively TRBD1 or TRBD2 (5 bases each). The germline gives CDR1 MDHEN, CDR2 SYDVKM. The V and J ends lost 6 bases and 0 bases respectively, with 12 bases between them. CDR3 length: 14 amino acids. The chain's CDR3 is CASRLGPSSYEQYF. The CDR3 bases are TGTGCCAGCAGACTGGGACCGAGCTCCTACGAGCAGTACTTC.

The rearrangement uses TRBV14 and TRBJ2-7, with no clear D. The CDR3 extends over 12 amino acids. V dropped 3 bases and J dropped 4 bases, with 7 bases sitting between them. Germline CDR1 reads SGHDN; CDR2 reads FVKESK. The CDR3 here is CASSQPYYEQYF. The CDR3 DNA reads TGTGCCAGCAGCCAGCCATATTACGAGCAGTACTTC.

This clone was recorded once. The chain is built from TRBV6-5 and TRBJ2-2; D uncertain. There are 14 residues in the CDR3. Germline V lookup: CDR1 MNHEY, CDR2 SVGAGI. V was clipped by 5 bases and J by 4 bases, with 11 bases between them. CDR3 sequence reads: CASSLGPPTGELFF. The CDR3 nucleotides are TGTGCCAGCAGTCTTGGGCCCCCCACCGGGGAGCTGTTTTTT.

This clone is medium-sized (0.01 to 0.1%) in the sample. The chain couples TRBV29-1 to TRBJ2-7; TRBD2 is a possible D gene (7 bases). The CDR3 is 14 residues long. Trimming removed 4 bases from V and 5 bases from J, with 18 bases in between. Germline CDR1 and CDR2: SQVTM and ANQGSEA. The DNA for the CDR3 is TGCAGCGTTGGGTTCGGGGGGCGCACGGACGAGCAGTACTTC. Translating it yields CSVGFGGRTDEQYF.

This chain joins TRBV4-1 and TRBJ1-3; tentatively, D is TRBD1 (5 bases). Germline V gene data show CDR1 as MGHRA and CDR2 as YSYEKL. The CDR3 length is 16 residues. V was pared by 4 bases and J by 1 base, with 14 bases between. The DNA of the CDR3 is TGCGCCAGCAGCCTCCTACCTCAGGGTTCTGGAAACACCATATATTTT. As protein: CASSLLPQGSGNTIYF.

The chain has TRBV6-6 and TRBJ1-1; tentatively, D is TRBD1 (6 bases). The CDR3 sequence is 12 residues long. Germline V gene lookup returns CDR1 MNHNY and CDR2 SVGAGI (reference sequence). Between the trimmed V and J ends, which lost 2 bases and 7 bases, there was a span of 8 bases. This CDR3 is CASSYATGEAFF. The CDR3 region has the DNA TGTGCCAGCAGTTACGCGACAGGTGAAGCTTTCTTT.

Only one count was recorded for this clone. The chain couples TRBV5-5 to TRBJ1-2; TRBD1 might be the D (6 bases). This CDR3 spans 18 amino acids. The V end was cut by 0 bases, the J end by 1 base, with 19 bases between. Germline loops: CDR1 SGHKS, CDR2 YYEKEE (reference sequence). The CDR3 protein is CASSLAYLSSDSNYGYTF. The CDR3 coding sequence is TGTGCCAGCAGCTTGGCCTATCTTTCCTCGGACAGTAACTATGGCTACACCTTC.

The gene calls are TRBV28 and TRBJ2-5; the match to TRBD1 covers 7 bases. The germline CDR1 and CDR2 sequences are MDHEN and SYDVKM. This CDR3 has 13 residues. V shed 6 bases, J shed 3 bases, and the junction held 4 bases outside the gene matches. CDR3 nucleotides: TGTGCCAGCAGACGCACAGGGGAAGAGACCCAGTACTTC. Amino acid sequence: CASRRTGEETQYF.

This clone was seen a handful of times. This chain connects TRBV28 to TRBJ1-5; D is undetermined. Trimming shortened V by 5 bases and J by 2 bases, and 13 bases separated the two germline ends. The germline CDR1 and CDR2 sequences are MDHEN and SYDVKM. This CDR3 spans 15 amino acids. The CDR3 here is CASSNVLDRNQPQHF. In DNA form, the CDR3 reads TGTGCCAGCAGTAACGTACTGGACCGCAATCAGCCCCAGCATTTT.

This clone was detected only once. The chain links TRBV10-3 to TRBJ2-1; no definite D call. Germline lookup yields CDR1 ENHRY and CDR2 SYGVKD. V dropped 9 bases and J dropped 8 bases, with 14 bases sitting between them. The CDR3 runs to 12 residues. The CDR3 DNA follows: TGTGCCATGGGCAGCTTTTTCTATGAGCAGTTCTTC. It translates to CAMGSFFYEQFF.

This chain connects TRBV7-2 to TRBJ2-2, with a tentative D call TRBD2 (6 bases). Trimming left V 7 bases short and J 3 bases short, with 15 bases between. The CDR3 runs 15 residues. CDR1 and CDR2 (germline): SGHTA, FQGNSA. The CDR3, as DNA: TGTGCCAGCACCCACCCGGGGGTGTACACCGGGGAGCTGTTTTTT. It specifies CASTHPGVYTGELFF.

This clone was seen once. The chain couples TRBV5-8 to TRBJ2-3; 7 positions match TRBD1. With V trimmed by 0 bases and J by 4 bases, 2 bases remained unmatched. Per the germline V gene, CDR1 is SGHTS and CDR2 is YDEGEE. CDR3 length: 14 amino acids. The CDR3 DNA reads TGTGCCAGCAGCTTGGACAGGGGAGCAGATACGCAGTATTTT. Its translation is CASSLDRGADTQYF.

This clone has more than one count but fewer than ten. The chain carries TRBV9 and TRBJ2-1; perhaps TRBD2 as D (5 bases). V was clipped by 0 bases and J by 6 bases, with 10 bases between them. The CDR3 is 14 amino acids. Germline CDR1 SGDLS, CDR2 YYNGEE. In DNA, the CDR3 is TGTGCCAGCAGCGTAGACCGGGGATTCAATGAGCAGTTCTTC. Protein sequence: CASSVDRGFNEQFF.

The chain recombines TRBV11-1 with TRBJ2-1; 9 bases map to TRBD2. V shed 5 bases and J 9 bases; nucleotides not matched to a gene: 11. This CDR3 is 15 amino acids long. Per germline, CDR1 SGHAT and CDR2 FQDESV (reference sequence). CDR3 DNA sequence: TGTGCCAGCAGCCCAGGGGCTAGCGGGGTCCCTGAGCAGTTCTTC. Translation gives CASSPGASGVPEQFF.

The chain combines TRBV30 with TRBJ1-1; unclear D gene. Per the germline V gene, CDR1 is GTSNPN and CDR2 is SVGIG (reference sequence). The V gene lost 0 bases and the J gene lost 0 bases, with 5 bases spanning the gap. This CDR3 spans 13 amino acids. The CDR3 bases are TGTGCCTGGAGTGTAGCTCTGAACACTGAAGCTTTCTTT. Translating it yields CAWSVALNTEAFF.

The chain recombines TRBV19 with TRBJ1-5, with unresolved D. The V end was cut by 6 bases, the J end by 0 bases, with 12 bases between. The germline V gene encodes CDR1 LNHDA and CDR2 SQIVND (reference sequence). There are 15 residues in the CDR3. The CDR3 loop is CASSQPYDSNQPQHF. The CDR3 DNA sequence: TGTGCCAGTAGCCAGCCCTATGATAGCAATCAGCCCCAGCATTTT. Drawing the rest from reference TRBV19 and TRBJ1-5, the complete variable domain is DGGITQSPKYLFRKEGQNVTLSCEQNLNHDAMYWYRQDPGQGLRLIYYSQIVNDFQKGDIAEGYSVSREKKESFPLTVTSAQKNPTAFYLCASSQPYDSNQPQHFGDGTRLSIL.

The chain carries TRBV19 and TRBJ2-1, with TRBD2 matching 11 bases. The CDR3 totals 17 residues. Per germline, CDR1 LNHDA and CDR2 SQIVND (reference sequence). Germline trimming cut 4 bases from V and 7 bases from J; bases unmatched to any gene: 12. The CDR3 nucleotides are TGTGCCAGTAGTAGAGGACTAGCGGGCCACCTGGGGAATGAGCAGTTCTTC. It translates to CASSRGLAGHLGNEQFF.

The chain uses TRBV10-3 and TRBJ2-2; 12 bases match TRBD2. Germline assignment: CDR1 ENHRY and CDR2 SYGVKD. The junction had 2 bases not matched to a gene; V was cut back by 2 bases and J by 1 base. The CDR3 consists of 17 residues. As DNA, the CDR3 is TGTGCCATCAGTGAGGGGACTAGCGGGTTGAACACCGGGGAGCTGTTTTTT. As protein: CAISEGTSGLNTGELFF.

This rearrangement joins TRBV18 to TRBJ1-2; tentative D call: TRBD1 (6 bases). CDR1 is KGHSH, CDR2 LQKENI, per germline. The CDR3 consists of 16 residues. V lost 6 bases and J lost 4, with 21 bases in between. CDR3 DNA sequence: TGTGCCAGCTCCCCGTTGTCGGGGGCTGGGGGCTATGGCTACACCTTC. As protein: CASSPLSGAGGYGYTF.

V gene TRBV11-2 combines with J gene TRBJ1-2; TRBD1 matches 8 bases. The ends lost 5 bases at V and 8 bases at J; junction bases unmatched: 10. The CDR3 covers 14 residues. The germline gives CDR1 SGHAT, CDR2 FQNNGV. CDR3: CASSDAGGREGYTF. CDR3 sequence (DNA): TGTGCCAGCAGCGACGCAGGGGGCCGGGAAGGCTACACCTTC.